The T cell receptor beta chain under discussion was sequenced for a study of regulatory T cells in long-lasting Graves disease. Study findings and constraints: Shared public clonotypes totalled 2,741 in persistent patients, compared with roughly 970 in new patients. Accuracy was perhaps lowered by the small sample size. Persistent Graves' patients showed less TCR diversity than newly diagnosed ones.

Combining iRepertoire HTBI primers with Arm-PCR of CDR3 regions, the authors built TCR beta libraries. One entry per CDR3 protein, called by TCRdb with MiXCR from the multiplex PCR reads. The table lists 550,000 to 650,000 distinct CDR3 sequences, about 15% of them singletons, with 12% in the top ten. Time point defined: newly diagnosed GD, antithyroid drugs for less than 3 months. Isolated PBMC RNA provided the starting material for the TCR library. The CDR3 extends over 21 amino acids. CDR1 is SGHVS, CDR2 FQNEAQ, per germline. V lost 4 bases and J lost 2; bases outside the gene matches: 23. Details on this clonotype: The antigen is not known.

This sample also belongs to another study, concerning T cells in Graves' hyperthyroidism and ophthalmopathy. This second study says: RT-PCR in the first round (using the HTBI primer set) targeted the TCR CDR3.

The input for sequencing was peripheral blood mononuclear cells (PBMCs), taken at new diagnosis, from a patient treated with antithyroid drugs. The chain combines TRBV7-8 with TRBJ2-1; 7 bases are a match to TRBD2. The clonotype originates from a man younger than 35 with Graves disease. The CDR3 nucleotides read TGTGCCAGCAGCTCTACGGCCGTGACGGGACTCCTCCGGGGGGCCTACAATGAGCAGTTCTTC. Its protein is CASSSTAVTGLLRGAYNEQFF.